What follows is one T cell receptor beta chain and its context. The antigen it binds to is not known. It has no much larger one-base neighbor in the sample; base qualities were not kept. Amplification and barcoding of TCRbeta CDR3 regions were carried out by two-step multiplex PCR on the immunoSEQ human TCRbeta survey platform. Libraries were sequenced on Illumina instruments, with IgH sequenced in parallel from the same samples. The study's own analysis went as follows. To remove PCR and sequencing errors, raw reads were filtered against IMGT V, D, J definitions and grouped with a nearest-neighbor algorithm. Clones were defined by identical nucleotide sequence; differential abundance between tissues used per-clone Fisher exact tests with pFDR threshold p<0.01. Clones whose frequencies were too low for statistical inference were excluded by a minimum inclusion filter of 10 in either sample. The immunoSEQ Analyzer was used for pairwise clonal comparisons, and IMGT tools were used to assess gene family usage. TCRdb carries this immuneACCESS record with in-frame sequences only. Its versions omit some clonotypes, under half of them owing to an unresolved V gene in the studies checked, with the rest unexplained. The V and J calls and clone size come from that table; D and trimming were worked out from the DNA. Counted in this sample were 95,000 to 100,000 clones; 72% of them appeared once. Of the sample, roughly 2% is held by the ten largest clones.

V trim: 0 bases; J trim: 6 bases; unmatched bases: 9. The CDR3 covers 18 residues, taking in both the cysteine and the phenylalanine. Only the CDR3 part of the read is kept: 54 bases, read in frame from the first base. The germline V gene provides CDR1 MGHRA and CDR2 YSYEKL. Repertoire sequencing was done on genomic DNA taken from frozen pancreas tissue. The DNeasy Blood and Tissue Kit was used to extract roughly 1.9-3.2 ug of genomic DNA from either umbilical cord blood or frozen pancreas. The data were taken from a study of fetal regulatory T cell absence and autoimmunity (dated by TCRdb to about 2017). Regarding the study in general: Exocrine pancreas autoimmunity was seen in the IPEX patients without clinical diabetes.

Study-wide conclusions, independent of this receptor: The oligoclonal enrichment was interpreted as support for antigen-driven autoimmunity in the pancreas before birth in IPEX syndrome. Cord blood and pancreas had broadly similar TRB gene family usage, resembling published neonatal and adult repertoires. Significant oligoclonal enrichment of the TCR compartment was observed in pancreas versus cord blood, with some top clones enriched more than 90-fold.

This sequence originates from a male donor with IPEX syndrome. The chain was built from TRBV4-1 and TRBJ2-5; 14 bases in the junction line up with TRBD2. The sample was pancreas tissue. The DNA reads TGCGCCAGCAGCCAAGAAAGATCGACTAGCGGGGGGGGGAAGACCCAGTACTTC. It translates as CASSQERSTSGGGKTQYF.